These 4 T cell receptor beta chains originate from one sample sequenced in a study of vaccination and CD4 T cells after COVID-19. Scientists ran DNA taken from cultured CD4+ T cells through the Oncomine TCR Beta short-read assay for sequencing. TCRdb called the PCR reads again in MiXCR, with one record for every CDR3 protein. The data show 21,000 or so distinct CDR3 sequences, with 43% seen just once and approximately 5.4% held by the top ten. Which antigens these TCRs recognize remains unknown. The time point here: late sampling 161 to 241 days after vaccination in three convalescent patients. Treatment given: approximately 9-day PBMC culture with coronavirus spike peptide pools or control peptides (ViraFEST assay). This specimen consisted of CD4+ T cells from blood, cultured in vitro, obtained about 7 months after SARS-CoV-2 vaccination. Source of these receptors: a human donor who had recovered from COVID-19.

Only one count was recorded for this clonotype. The chain couples TRBV20-1 to TRBJ2-1, with TRBD2 matching 10 bases. Germline CDR1 DFQATT, CDR2 SNEGSKA (reference sequence). The CDR3 runs to 14 residues. J lost 5 bases, V lost 5 bases, and 6 bases had no gene match. In DNA, the CDR3 is TGCAGTGCTCGGACTAGCGGAACCAACAATGAGCAGTTCTTC. Its protein is CSARTSGTNNEQFF.

CDR3 nucleotide sequence: TGTGCCAGCAGCTTAACAAGCACTGAAGCTTTCTTT. As protein: CASSLTSTEAFF. The V call is TRBV7-2, the J call TRBJ1-1, with D uncertain. V was cut by 2 bases and J by 4 bases, with 5 bases left in between. There are 12 residues in the CDR3. CDR1 is SGHTA, CDR2 FQGNSA, per germline.

This clonotype was counted only a few times. V usage is TRBV28 and J usage is TRBJ2-3, with 7 bases matching TRBD2. The CDR3 totals 15 residues. CDR1 and CDR2 from the germline V gene are MDHEN and SYDVKM. V gave up 5 bases and J gave up 6 bases; unmatched junction bases: 11. The CDR3 loop is CASSPRDYPRDTQYF. The CDR3 region has the DNA TGTGCCAGCAGTCCCCGGGACTACCCCCGGGATACGCAGTATTTT.

This sequence joins TRBV15 and TRBJ2-1, with no clear D. The CDR3 totals 13 residues. From germline, CDR1 is LNHNV and CDR2 YYDKDF (reference sequence). V was trimmed by 0 bases and J by 8 bases, leaving 8 bases between them. CDR3 loop: CATSRDSGDEQFF. The CDR3 coding sequence is TGTGCCACCAGCAGAGATAGTGGAGATGAGCAGTTCTTC.